Shown below are 21 T cell receptor beta chains from a single sample sequenced in a study of blood T cell repertoires in COVID-19 (TCRdb year 2020). The library was prepared using the immunoSEQ multiplex PCR assay. TCRdb re-hosts the immuneACCESS table, in-frame sequences only. Its copies lack some clones; in the studies checked, an unresolved V gene accounts for under half of them, and the cause for the rest is not known. For this sample there are approximately 60,000 clones; around 87% appear just once. The top ten constitute approximately 6.9% of the sample. Sequences were obtained from peripheral blood. These receptors were obtained from a man aged 60 to 75 with active or convalescent COVID-19.

The chain couples TRBV11-2 to TRBJ2-7; 8 positions match TRBD1. In germline, CDR1 is SGHAT, CDR2 FQNNGV. The CDR3 loop spans 14 amino acids. V gave up 5 bases and J gave up 4 bases; unmatched junction bases: 7. CDR3 bases: TGTGCCAGCAGCGGCGCGCAGGGGGCTTACGAGCAGTACTTC. Protein sequence: CASSGAQGAYEQYF. Filled out from reference TRBV11-2 and TRBJ2-7, the complete variable domain reads EAGVAQSPRYKIIEKRQSVAFWCNPISGHATLYWYQQILGQGPKLLIQFQNNGVVDDSQLPKDRFSAERLKGVDSTLKIQPAKLEDSAVYLCASSGAQGAYEQYFGPGTRLTVT.

Only one count was recorded for this clone. The chain uses TRBV27 and TRBJ2-7; D not resolved. The CDR3 runs 14 residues. Trimming cost V 4 bases and J 2 bases, with 12 bases left between them. CDR1 is MNHEY, CDR2 SMNVEV, per germline (reference sequence). The CDR3 protein is CASSSSARPYEQYF. CDR3 DNA: TGTGCCAGCAGTTCGTCGGCTAGACCCTACGAGCAGTACTTC.

This rearrangement joins TRBV19 to TRBJ1-5; D unresolved. Germline V lookup: CDR1 LNHDA, CDR2 SQIVND (reference sequence). The length of the CDR3 is 15 residues. V dropped 3 bases and J dropped 0 bases, with 9 bases sitting between them. The CDR3 bases are TGTGCCAGTAGTATTCTCCAGGTTAGCAATCAGCCCCAGCATTTT. This translates into CASSILQVSNQPQHF.

The V gene is TRBV19, the J gene TRBJ1-6, with D possibly being TRBD1 (6 bases). The CDR3 contains 13 residues. Per germline, CDR1 LNHDA and CDR2 SQIVND (reference sequence). Trimming cost V 5 bases and J 10 bases, with 12 bases left between them. The CDR3 reads CASSWGPGSPLHF. In DNA form, the CDR3 reads TGTGCCAGTAGTTGGGGGCCGGGATCACCCCTCCACTTT.

The table lists this clone with a few counts. The V and J genes are TRBV5-1 and TRBJ1-5, with 8 bases that match TRBD1. The J segment lost 2 bases and the V segment lost 4 bases, leaving 2 bases of the junction unmatched. Germline V gene lookup returns CDR1 SGHRS and CDR2 YFSETQ. This CDR3 has 14 residues. The CDR3 DNA reads as TGCGCCAGCAGCCAGACAGGGGGCAATCAGCCCCAGCATTTT. This sequence encodes CASSQTGGNQPQHF.

This rearrangement joins TRBV2 to TRBJ1-4; 9 bases align to TRBD1. Trimming removed 5 bases from V and 2 bases from J; junction bases left unmatched: 6. CDR1 is SNHLY and CDR2 is FYNNEI in the germline V gene. The CDR3 covers 16 residues. The DNA for the CDR3 is TGTGCCAGCAGTACATGGACAGGGGCCACTAATGAAAAACTGTTTTTT. Encoded protein: CASSTWTGATNEKLFF.

The V gene is TRBV6-5, the J gene TRBJ1-5; D not resolved. The CDR3 has 14 residues. V lost 6 bases to trimming and J lost 1 base, with 10 bases between them. Germline V lookup: CDR1 MNHEY, CDR2 SVGAGI. The CDR3 loop is CASRPGRSNQPQHF. CDR3 sequence (DNA): TGTGCCAGCAGGCCGGGAAGGAGCAATCAGCCCCAGCATTTT.

The chain employs TRBV10-2 and TRBJ1-5; a weak D match, TRBD1 (6 bases). The CDR3 consists of 13 residues. The ends were cut back, 9 bases at V and 4 bases at J, with 13 bases in the middle. Germline V gene lookup returns CDR1 WSHSY and CDR2 SAAADI. The CDR3 sequence is CASKQGSNQPQHF. The CDR3 coding sequence is TGCGCCAGTAAACAGGGAAGTAATCAGCCCCAGCATTTT.

The rearrangement links TRBV5-1 to TRBJ1-1; TRBD1 matches 7 bases. Trimming took 4 bases from V and 4 from J; bases not matched to a gene: 16. Germline V gene lookup returns CDR1 SGHRS and CDR2 YFSETQ. The CDR3 contains 17 residues. CDR3 in amino acids: CASSPRGIGSASTEAFF. The CDR3 region has the DNA TGCGCCAGCAGCCCCAGGGGGATAGGCTCCGCTAGCACTGAAGCTTTCTTT.

This clone was seen a few times. The chain uses TRBV19 and TRBJ1-2; TRBD1 is a possible D gene (6 bases). Germline V gene sequence: CDR1 LNHDA, CDR2 SQIVND (reference sequence). Trimming removed 6 bases from V and 1 base from J, with 12 bases in between. The CDR3 extends over 14 amino acids. The CDR3 nucleotides are TGTGCCAGTAGGGACAGACTGATTAACTATGGCTACACCTTC. Translated, it gives CASRDRLINYGYTF. Filled out from reference TRBV19 and TRBJ1-2, the complete variable domain reads DGGITQSPKYLFRKEGQNVTLSCEQNLNHDAMYWYRQDPGQGLRLIYYSQIVNDFQKGDIAEGYSVSREKKESFPLTVTSAQKNPTAFYLCASRDRLINYGYTFGSGTRLTVV.

The chain links TRBV19 to TRBJ1-1; TRBD1 is a possible D gene (6 bases). The germline V gene encodes CDR1 LNHDA and CDR2 SQIVND (reference sequence). The CDR3 is 15 residues long. Trimming removed 5 bases from V and 0 bases from J, with 13 bases in between. The chain's CDR3 is CASSSSQGLNTEAFF. The CDR3 DNA is TGTGCCAGTAGTTCCAGCCAGGGGTTGAACACTGAAGCTTTCTTT.

V and J are TRBV7-3 and TRBJ1-3, with D uncertain. Looked up from germline, CDR1 is SGHTA and CDR2 is FQGTGA. The CDR3 extends over 14 amino acids. Trimming left V 5 bases short and J 0 bases short, with 8 bases between. CDR3 residues: CASSPTSSGNTIYF. The CDR3 bases are TGTGCCAGCAGCCCGACAAGCTCTGGAAACACCATATATTTT.

The chain recombines TRBV18 with TRBJ2-1; unclear D gene. The CDR3 consists of 15 residues. CDR1 and CDR2 from the germline V gene are KGHSH and LQKENI. Trimming left V 5 bases short and J 0 bases short, with 11 bases between. CDR3 protein: CASSASAFSYNEQFF. The CDR3 DNA follows: TGTGCCAGCTCAGCCAGCGCTTTCTCCTACAATGAGCAGTTCTTC.

This chain joins TRBV10-3 and TRBJ2-3; 13 bases fit TRBD2. The germline V gene has CDR1 ENHRY and CDR2 SYGVKD. The CDR3 extends over 15 amino acids. V shed 8 bases and J 4 bases; nucleotides not matched to a gene: 6. As DNA, the CDR3 is TGTGCCATCGCATGGACTAGCGGGAGCCCAGATACGCAGTATTTT. It is translated as CAIAWTSGSPDTQYF.

J is TRBJ2-7 and V is TRBV4-1, with 10 bases fitting TRBD1. Germline V gives CDR1 MGHRA, CDR2 YSYEKL. CDR3 length: 18 residues. J was trimmed by 2 bases and V by 5 bases; bases with no gene match: 15. CDR3 protein: CASSRIDITGTGAYEQYF. CDR3 DNA sequence: TGCGCCAGCAGCAGAATCGACATCACCGGGACAGGGGCCTACGAGCAGTACTTC.

The table lists this clone with a count of one. This sequence joins TRBV6-5 and TRBJ2-7; D gene unclear. The germline V gene encodes CDR1 MNHEY and CDR2 SVGAGI. The CDR3 consists of 13 residues. Trimming shortened V by 5 bases and J by 5 bases, and 13 bases separated the two germline ends. CDR3 protein: CASSQRPRDEQYF. The CDR3 DNA sequence: TGTGCCAGCAGTCAACGTCCCCGGGACGAGCAGTACTTC.

The chain has TRBV19 and TRBJ1-1, with D perhaps matching TRBD1 (6 bases). Germline V gene data show CDR1 as LNHDA and CDR2 as SQIVND (reference sequence). V was shortened by 4 bases and J by 3 bases, with 18 bases between the two germline ends. The CDR3 runs 16 residues. CDR3 sequence reads: CASSTLPRKGDTEAFF. CDR3 nucleotide sequence: TGTGCCAGTAGTACCTTACCAAGGAAGGGGGACACTGAAGCTTTCTTT.

The chain links TRBV5-1 to TRBJ2-7; tentative D call: TRBD1 (6 bases). The CDR3 spans 13 residues. Germline V gene lookup returns CDR1 SGHRS and CDR2 YFSETQ. V lost 0 bases to trimming and J lost 2 bases, with 6 bases between them. The CDR3 loop reads CASSLDRAYEQYF. DNA for the CDR3: TGCGCCAGCAGCTTGGACAGGGCCTACGAGCAGTACTTC. The full variable domain, with the rest looked up from reference TRBV5-1 and TRBJ2-7, is KAGVTQTPRYLIKTRGQQVTLSCSPISGHRSVSWYQQTPGQGLQFLFEYFSETQRNKGNFPGRFSGRQFSNSRSEMNVSTLELGDSALYLCASSLDRAYEQYFGPGTRLTVT.

The J gene is TRBJ2-7, the V gene TRBV10-1; the D gene is possibly TRBD2 (9 bases). V shed 1 base and J shed 6 bases, with 34 bases lying between them. The CDR3 totals 21 residues. CDR1 WNHNN and CDR2 SYGVQD come from the germline V gene (reference sequence). Here the CDR3 reads CASSEYVVGRGLSSGIFEQYF. The DNA of the CDR3 is TGCGCCAGCAGTGAGTATGTAGTGGGCAGGGGGCTGTCTAGCGGGATCTTCGAGCAGTACTTC.

This chain connects TRBV3-1 (or the pseudogene TRBV3-2) to TRBJ1-1, with 8 bases identical to TRBD1. Germline CDR1 LGHDT, CDR2 YNNKEL (reference sequence). Unmatched junction bases numbered 10, after V lost 5 bases and J lost 5 bases. The CDR3 totals 15 residues. The CDR3 sequence is CASSYNQGARTEAFF. The DNA of the CDR3 is TGTGCCAGCAGCTACAATCAGGGGGCGCGTACTGAAGCTTTCTTT.

This chain links TRBV18 with TRBJ2-1; D gene unclear. From germline, CDR1 is KGHSH and CDR2 LQKENI. V lost 1 base and J 9 bases, leaving 22 bases between the germline ends. This CDR3 spans 17 amino acids. In DNA form, the CDR3 reads TGTGCCAGCTCACCACTTATCACGCGTGGTCGAGACACTGAGCAGTTCTTC. Its translation is CASSPLITRGRDTEQFF.